The 21 T cell receptor beta chains listed next were all sequenced from one sample in a study of blood T cell repertoires in COVID-19. Sequencing was performed with immunoSEQ multiplex PCR; in TCRdb, only in-frame clones are kept and a portion is missing. Of hundreds of thousands of clones in the sample, roughly 86% were seen once. The material sequenced was peripheral blood. These TCRs come from a human donor in a cohort sampled during active COVID-19.

DNA for the CDR3: TGTGCCAGCAGCTCGGTTAGCGGGAGTTACGAGCAGTACTTC. Translation: CASSSVSGSYEQYF. This sequence joins TRBV9 and TRBJ2-7, with 9 bases aligning to TRBD2. V lost 4 bases, J lost 4 bases, and 6 bases stayed unmatched. The CDR3 is 14 amino acids. Germline values: CDR1 SGDLS, CDR2 YYNGEE. The full variable domain, its missing parts supplied by reference TRBV9 and TRBJ2-7, is DSGVTQTPKHLITATGQRVTLRCSPRSGDLSVYWYQQSLDQGLQFLIQYYNGEERAKGNILERFSAQQFPDLHSELNLSSLELGDSALYFCASSSVSGSYEQYFGPGTRLTVT.

This sequence joins TRBV5-4 and TRBJ2-7; 11 positions agree with TRBD1. V dropped 4 bases and J dropped 8; count of bases not matched to a gene: 5. This CDR3 spans 13 amino acids. Germline V gene sequence: CDR1 SGHNT, CDR2 YYREEE (reference sequence). CDR3 residues: CASSAGTGGKQYF. CDR3 DNA: TGTGCCAGCAGCGCGGGGACAGGGGGTAAGCAGTACTTC. Variable domain in full (rest from reference TRBV5-4 and TRBJ2-7): ETGVTQSPTHLIKTRGQQVTLRCSSQSGHNTVSWYQQALGQGPQFIFQYYREEENGRGNFPPRFSGLQFPNYSSELNVNALELDDSALYLCASSAGTGGKQYFGPGTRLTVT.

The chain has TRBV4-2 and TRBJ2-7, with TRBD2 identical over 7 bases. CDR3 length: 18 amino acids. CDR1 is LGHNA and CDR2 is YNFKEQ in the germline V gene. After removal of 0 bases from V and 5 bases from J, the junction contained 16 bases not matched to a gene. CDR3 sequence (DNA): TGTGCCAGCAGCCAAGACGAGGTCGGGGGGAGCCGGGTCGACGAGCAGTACTTC. Translated, it gives CASSQDEVGGSRVDEQYF.

The chain is built from TRBV13 and TRBJ2-3, with D uncertain. Between the trimmed V and J ends, which lost 0 bases and 2 bases, there was a span of 6 bases. CDR1 is PRHDT, CDR2 FYEKMQ, per germline (reference sequence). The CDR3 consists of 14 residues. The CDR3 reads CASSLGQVTDTQYF. The CDR3 DNA sequence: TGTGCCAGCAGCTTAGGGCAGGTCACAGATACGCAGTATTTT.

The V and J genes are TRBV18 and TRBJ1-1; perhaps TRBD1 as D (6 bases). V lost 3 bases and J lost 4, with 24 bases in between. The length of the CDR3 is 18 residues. From germline, CDR1 is KGHSH and CDR2 LQKENI. In DNA form, the CDR3 reads TGTGCCAGCTCACCCCCGACAGGTGGTCCCAATAAAGGCACTGAAGCTTTCTTT. It translates to CASSPPTGGPNKGTEAFF.

The V call is TRBV6-4, the J call TRBJ1-4, with TRBD1 identical over 7 bases. V dropped 3 bases and J dropped 8; count of bases not matched to a gene: 12. CDR1 and CDR2 from the germline V gene are MRHNA and SNTAGT. This CDR3 region has 16 residues. Here the CDR3 reads CASSEPPGQPDEKLFF. DNA for the CDR3: TGTGCCAGCAGTGAGCCCCCGGGACAGCCTGACGAAAAACTGTTTTTT.

V and J are TRBV4-2 and TRBJ1-3; D is possibly TRBD1 (5 bases). The germline V gene encodes CDR1 LGHNA and CDR2 YNFKEQ. The CDR3 runs to 17 residues. Trimming removed 4 bases from V and 0 bases from J, with 16 bases in between. The CDR3 DNA reads TGTGCCAGCAGCCCTCGCCTGGGCAGGGACTCTGGAAACACCATATATTTT. Encoded protein: CASSPRLGRDSGNTIYF.

This CDR3 reads CATSRDKGFSYNSPLHF. Here the CDR3 DNA reads TGTGCCACCAGCAGAGATAAGGGGTTTTCCTATAATTCACCCCTCCACTTT. The chain carries TRBV15 and TRBJ1-6; a weak D match, TRBD1 (5 bases). The CDR3 runs 17 residues. The germline gives CDR1 LNHNV, CDR2 YYDKDF (reference sequence). V was cut by 0 bases and J by 1 base, with 10 bases left in between.

This clone was detected only a few times. V and J are TRBV27 and TRBJ1-1; the D is unclear. Germline CDR1 and CDR2: MNHEY and SMNVEV (reference sequence). The CDR3 contains 15 residues. V shed 1 base and J shed 3 bases, with 12 bases lying between them. The CDR3 reads CASSLFWQSYTEAFF. The CDR3 DNA follows: TGTGCCAGCAGTTTATTCTGGCAGTCATACACTGAAGCTTTCTTT.

This rearrangement joins TRBV20-1 to TRBJ2-1; 10 bases match TRBD2. Germline CDR1 reads DFQATT; CDR2 reads SNEGSKA (reference sequence). V was pared by 3 bases and J by 4 bases, with 12 bases of the junction left unmatched. CDR3 length: 17 residues. For the CDR3, the DNA is TGCAGTGCTAGTGTAACACCAGCGGGAGGGATTTACAATGAGCAGTTCTTC. This codes for CSASVTPAGGIYNEQFF.

This clone appeared a single time. The V call is TRBV28, the J call TRBJ1-5; 7 bases match TRBD1. V shed 5 bases, J shed 2 bases, and the junction held 12 bases outside the gene matches. The germline CDR1 and CDR2 sequences are MDHEN and SYDVKM. This CDR3 comprises 17 residues. DNA for the CDR3: TGTGCCAGCAGTATAACCCGACAGACAGGGCGCAATCAGCCCCAGCATTTT. The encoded protein is CASSITRQTGRNQPQHF.

The rearrangement joins TRBV14 to TRBJ1-1; D remains ambiguous. Trimming stripped 4 bases from V and 8 bases from J, with 14 bases between. Germline V lookup: CDR1 SGHDN, CDR2 FVKESK. The CDR3 totals 13 residues. Written as DNA, the CDR3 is TGTGCCAGCAGCCGCCACTCTGGTGCCGAAGCTTTCTTT. Its translation is CASSRHSGAEAFF.

The chain recombines TRBV19 with TRBJ1-1, with unresolved D. Germline values: CDR1 LNHDA, CDR2 SQIVND (reference sequence). Trimming cost V 10 bases and J 4 bases, with 13 bases left between them. The CDR3 is 12 residues long. The CDR3 DNA reads as TGTGCCACCTCTGGTCCAGTCACTGAAGCTTTCTTT. Residues: CATSGPVTEAFF.

The chain recombines TRBV4-3 with TRBJ1-5, with a possible D match to TRBD1 (5 bases). V lost 1 base to trimming and J lost 7 bases, with 17 bases between them. The CDR3 runs 16 residues. The V gene's germline CDR1 is LGHNA and CDR2 YSLEER. The CDR3 coding sequence is TGCGCCAGCAGCCAAGTGGTAGGACAATCACCCCAGCCCCAGCATTTT. Translating gives CASSQVVGQSPQPQHF.

The chain joins TRBV19 to TRBJ2-7; possibly TRBD2 for D (6 bases). CDR1 and CDR2 (germline): LNHDA, SQIVND (reference sequence). Trimming pared 0 bases from V and 2 bases from J, leaving 11 bases between. The CDR3 extends over 15 amino acids. CDR3 DNA sequence: TGTGCCAGTAGTATAGATTTGGCGGGGACCTACGAGCAGTACTTC. This gives the protein CASSIDLAGTYEQYF.

The chain combines TRBV5-4 with TRBJ1-2, with D possibly being TRBD1 (5 bases). Germline lookup yields CDR1 SGHNT and CDR2 YYREEE (reference sequence). The CDR3 covers 13 residues. Trimming left V 4 bases short and J 3 bases short, with 10 bases between. For the CDR3, the DNA is TGTGCCAGCAGCCTTCCGGGGGACTATGGCTACACCTTC. Translated, it gives CASSLPGDYGYTF.

The rearrangement joins TRBV24-1 to TRBJ1-2, with TRBD1 matching 9 bases. The CDR3 has 13 amino acids. The V gene end was trimmed by 4 bases and the J gene end by 13 bases; junction bases not matched to a gene: 9. Germline V gene lookup returns CDR1 KGHDR and CDR2 SFDVKD. The DNA of the CDR3 is TGTGCCACCAGTGAGGATGGGACAGGGATGACCACCTTC. It specifies CATSEDGTGMTTF.

This chain links TRBV30 with TRBJ1-5; TRBD1 matches 7 bases. The germline V gene encodes CDR1 GTSNPN and CDR2 SVGIG (reference sequence). CDR3 size: 15 residues. V trimming: 0 bases; J trimming: 6 bases; junction bases outside the gene matches: 8. The CDR3 sequence is CAWSVGTESTQPQHF. The CDR3 bases are TGTGCCTGGAGTGTAGGGACAGAGTCTACTCAGCCCCAGCATTTT.

This chain joins TRBV6-1 and TRBJ1-4; weak D call: TRBD1 (5 bases). The length of the CDR3 is 15 residues. Germline values: CDR1 MNHNS, CDR2 SASEGT. Between the trimmed V and J ends, which lost 1 base and 5 bases, there was a span of 11 bases. CDR3 sequence reads: CASSEGIWGNEKLFF. DNA for the CDR3: TGTGCCAGCAGTGAAGGAATTTGGGGCAATGAAAAACTGTTTTTT.

This chain joins TRBV25-1 and TRBJ1-4; tentative D call: TRBD1 (5 bases). The germline V gene encodes CDR1 MGHDK and CDR2 SYGVNS. Between the trimmed V and J ends, which lost 3 bases and 8 bases, there was a span of 22 bases. This CDR3 region has 17 residues. The CDR3 nucleotides are TGTGCCAGCAGTGACCCGTTACAGGATGCCTTTTTGGAAAAACTGTTTTTT. Translating it yields CASSDPLQDAFLEKLFF.

Remarks on this clone: Compared with germline, one end of the junction differs, possibly owing to a read error. The rearrangement uses TRBV19 and TRBJ2-5; TRBD1 matches at 8 bases. There are 14 residues in the CDR3. Germline CDR1 LNHDA, CDR2 SQIVND (reference sequence). CDR3 bases: TGTGCCAGTAGTGTAGACAGGGGTCAAGAGACCCAGTACTTC. Its protein product is CASSVDRGQETQYF. Looking up the rest from reference TRBV19 and TRBJ2-5 gives the full variable domain: DGGITQSPKYLFRKEGQNVTLSCEQNLNHDAMYWYRQDPGQGLRLIYYSQIVNDFQKGDIAEGYSVSREKKESFPLTVTSAQKNPTAFYLCASSVDRGQETQYFGPGTRLLVL.